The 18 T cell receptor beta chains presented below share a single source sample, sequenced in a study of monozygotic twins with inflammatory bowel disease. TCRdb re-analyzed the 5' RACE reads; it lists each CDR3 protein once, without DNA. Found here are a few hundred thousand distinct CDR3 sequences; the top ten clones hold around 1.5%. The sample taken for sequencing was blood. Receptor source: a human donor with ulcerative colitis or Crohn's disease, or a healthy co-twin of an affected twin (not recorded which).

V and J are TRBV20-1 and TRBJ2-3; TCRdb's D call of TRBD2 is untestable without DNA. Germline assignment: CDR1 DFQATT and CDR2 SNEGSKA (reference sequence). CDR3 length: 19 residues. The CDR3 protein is CSARDGKLAGGPATDTQYF.

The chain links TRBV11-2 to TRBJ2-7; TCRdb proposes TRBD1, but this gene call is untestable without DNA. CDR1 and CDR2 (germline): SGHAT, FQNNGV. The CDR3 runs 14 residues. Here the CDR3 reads CASSLDPVVYEQYF.

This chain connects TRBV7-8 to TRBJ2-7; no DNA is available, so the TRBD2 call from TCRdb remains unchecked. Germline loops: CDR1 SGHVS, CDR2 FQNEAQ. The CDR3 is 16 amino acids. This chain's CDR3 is CASSQGLAGLPYEQYF.

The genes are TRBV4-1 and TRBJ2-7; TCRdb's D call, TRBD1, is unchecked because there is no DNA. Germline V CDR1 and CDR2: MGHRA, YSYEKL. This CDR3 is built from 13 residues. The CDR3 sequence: CASSLVPSYEQYF.

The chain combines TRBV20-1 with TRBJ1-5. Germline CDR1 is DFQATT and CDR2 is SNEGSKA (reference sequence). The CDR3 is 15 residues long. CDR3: CSALGSSRGNQPQHF.

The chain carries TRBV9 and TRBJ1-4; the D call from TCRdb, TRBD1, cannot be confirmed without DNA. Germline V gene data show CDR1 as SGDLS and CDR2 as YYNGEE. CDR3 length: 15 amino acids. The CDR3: CASSDGGVTNEKLFF.

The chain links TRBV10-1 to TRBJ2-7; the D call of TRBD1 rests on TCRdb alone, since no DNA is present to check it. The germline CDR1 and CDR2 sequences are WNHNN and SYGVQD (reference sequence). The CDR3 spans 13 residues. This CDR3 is CASSGNTRSEQYF.

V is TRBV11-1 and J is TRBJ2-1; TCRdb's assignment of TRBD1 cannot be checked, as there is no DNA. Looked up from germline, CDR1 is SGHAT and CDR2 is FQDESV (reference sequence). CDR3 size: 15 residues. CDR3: CASSQGQESYNEQFF.

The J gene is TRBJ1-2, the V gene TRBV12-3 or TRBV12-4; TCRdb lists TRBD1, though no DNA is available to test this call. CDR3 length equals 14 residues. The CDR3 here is CASSERTGWNGYTF.

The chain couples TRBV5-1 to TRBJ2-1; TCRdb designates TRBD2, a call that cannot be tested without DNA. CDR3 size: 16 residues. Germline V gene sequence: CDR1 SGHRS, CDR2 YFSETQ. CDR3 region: CASSGPGRTRSDEQFF.

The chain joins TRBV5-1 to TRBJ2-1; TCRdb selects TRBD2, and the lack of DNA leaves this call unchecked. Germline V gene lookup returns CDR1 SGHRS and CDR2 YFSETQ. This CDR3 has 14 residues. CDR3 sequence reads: CASSHPPGVNEQFF.

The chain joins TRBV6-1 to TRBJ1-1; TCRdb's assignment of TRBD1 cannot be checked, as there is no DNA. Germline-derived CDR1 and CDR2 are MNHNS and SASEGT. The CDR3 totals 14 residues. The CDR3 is CASSVVIGGTEAFF.

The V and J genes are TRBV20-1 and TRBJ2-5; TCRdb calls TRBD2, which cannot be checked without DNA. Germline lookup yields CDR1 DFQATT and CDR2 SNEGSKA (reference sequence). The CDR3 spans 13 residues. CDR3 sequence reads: CSASSPPVETQYF.

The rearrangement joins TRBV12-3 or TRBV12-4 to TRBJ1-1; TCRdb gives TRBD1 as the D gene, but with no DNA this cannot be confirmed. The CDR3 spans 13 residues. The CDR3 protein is CASSWGENTEAFF.

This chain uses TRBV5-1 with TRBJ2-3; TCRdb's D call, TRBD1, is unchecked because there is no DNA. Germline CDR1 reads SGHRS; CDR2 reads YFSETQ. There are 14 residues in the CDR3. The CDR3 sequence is CASSLRGGTDTQYF. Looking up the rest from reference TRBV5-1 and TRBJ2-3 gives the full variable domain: KAGVTQTPRYLIKTRGQQVTLSCSPISGHRSVSWYQQTPGQGLQFLFEYFSETQRNKGNFPGRFSGRQFSNSRSEMNVSTLELGDSALYLCASSLRGGTDTQYFGPGTRLTVL.

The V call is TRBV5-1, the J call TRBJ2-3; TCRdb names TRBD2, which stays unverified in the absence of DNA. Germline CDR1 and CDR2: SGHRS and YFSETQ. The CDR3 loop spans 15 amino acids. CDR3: CASSSLAGPTDTQYF. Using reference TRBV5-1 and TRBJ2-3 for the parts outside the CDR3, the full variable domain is KAGVTQTPRYLIKTRGQQVTLSCSPISGHRSVSWYQQTPGQGLQFLFEYFSETQRNKGNFPGRFSGRQFSNSRSEMNVSTLELGDSALYLCASSSLAGPTDTQYFGPGTRLTVL.

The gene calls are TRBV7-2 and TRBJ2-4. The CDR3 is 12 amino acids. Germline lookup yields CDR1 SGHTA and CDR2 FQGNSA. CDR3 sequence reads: CASSLQENIQYF. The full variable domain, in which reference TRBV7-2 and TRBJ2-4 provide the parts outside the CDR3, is GAGVSQSPSNKVTEKGKDVELRCDPISGHTALYWYRQSLGQGLEFLIYFQGNSAPDKSGLPSDRFSAERTGGSVSTLTIQRTQQEDSAVYLCASSLQENIQYFGAGTRLSVL.

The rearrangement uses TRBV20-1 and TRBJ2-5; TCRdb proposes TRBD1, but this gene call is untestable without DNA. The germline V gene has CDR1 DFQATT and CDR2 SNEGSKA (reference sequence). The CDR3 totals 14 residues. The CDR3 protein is CSARGSGGWETQYF.